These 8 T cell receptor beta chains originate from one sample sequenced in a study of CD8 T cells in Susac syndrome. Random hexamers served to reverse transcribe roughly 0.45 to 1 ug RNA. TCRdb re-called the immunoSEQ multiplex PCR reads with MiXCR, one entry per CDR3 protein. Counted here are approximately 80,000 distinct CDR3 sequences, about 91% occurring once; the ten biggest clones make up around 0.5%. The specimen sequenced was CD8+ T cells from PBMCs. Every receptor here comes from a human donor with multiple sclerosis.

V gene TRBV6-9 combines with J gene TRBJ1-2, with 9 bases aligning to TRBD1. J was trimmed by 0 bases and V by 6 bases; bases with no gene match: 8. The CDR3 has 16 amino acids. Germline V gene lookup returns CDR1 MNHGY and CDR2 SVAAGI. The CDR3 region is CASRLFRTGANYGYTF. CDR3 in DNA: TGTGCCAGCAGGTTATTCCGGACAGGGGCTAACTATGGCTACACCTTC.

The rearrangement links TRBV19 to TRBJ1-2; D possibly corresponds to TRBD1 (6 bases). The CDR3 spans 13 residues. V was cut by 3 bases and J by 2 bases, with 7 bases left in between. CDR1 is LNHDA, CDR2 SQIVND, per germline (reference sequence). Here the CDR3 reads CASSIQGNYGYTF. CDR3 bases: TGTGCCAGTAGTATCCAGGGGAACTATGGCTACACCTTC.

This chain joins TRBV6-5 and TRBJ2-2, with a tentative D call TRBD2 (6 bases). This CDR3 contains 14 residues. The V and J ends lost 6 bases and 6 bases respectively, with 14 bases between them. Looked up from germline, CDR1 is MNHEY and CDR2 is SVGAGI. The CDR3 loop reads CASSFLGGSGELFF. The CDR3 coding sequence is TGTGCCAGCAGCTTCCTTGGGGGGTCCGGGGAGCTGTTTTTT.

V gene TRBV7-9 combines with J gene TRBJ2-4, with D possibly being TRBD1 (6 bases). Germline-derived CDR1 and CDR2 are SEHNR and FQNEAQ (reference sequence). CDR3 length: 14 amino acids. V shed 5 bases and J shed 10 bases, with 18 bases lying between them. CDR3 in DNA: TGTGCCAGCAGCCCTTATCCGGGACACGGAATTCAGTACTTC. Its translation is CASSPYPGHGIQYF.

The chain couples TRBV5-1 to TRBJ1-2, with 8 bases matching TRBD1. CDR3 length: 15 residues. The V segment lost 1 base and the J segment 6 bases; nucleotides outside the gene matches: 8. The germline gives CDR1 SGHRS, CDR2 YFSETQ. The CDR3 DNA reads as TGCGCCAGCAGCTTGATTCAGGGGGCGCCGGATGGCTACACCTTC. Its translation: CASSLIQGAPDGYTF.

The DNA of the CDR3 is TGTGCCAGTAGAAAGCGGTGGTACAATGAGCAGTTCTTC. Translating gives CASRKRWYNEQFF. This rearrangement joins TRBV19 to TRBJ2-1; D may be TRBD2 (5 bases). Germline V gene data show CDR1 as LNHDA and CDR2 as SQIVND (reference sequence). V was trimmed by 6 bases and J by 4 bases, leaving 10 bases between them. This CDR3 is built from 13 residues.

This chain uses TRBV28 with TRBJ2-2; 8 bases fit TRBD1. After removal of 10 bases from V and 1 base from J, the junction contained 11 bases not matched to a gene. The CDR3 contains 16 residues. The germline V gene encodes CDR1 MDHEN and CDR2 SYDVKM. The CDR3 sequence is CAIPQPGTGNTGELFF. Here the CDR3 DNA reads TGTGCCATCCCTCAACCCGGGACAGGGAACACCGGGGAGCTGTTTTTT.

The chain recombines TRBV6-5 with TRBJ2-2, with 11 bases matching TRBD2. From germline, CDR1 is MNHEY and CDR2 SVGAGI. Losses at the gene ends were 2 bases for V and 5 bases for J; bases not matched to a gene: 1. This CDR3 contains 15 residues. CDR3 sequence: CASSYGTSGTGELFF. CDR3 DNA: TGTGCCAGCAGTTACGGGACTAGCGGAACCGGGGAGCTGTTTTTT.